This is a list of T cell receptor beta chains from one sample in a study of T cell responses to AZD1222 COVID-19 vaccine. TCRdb keeps only in-frame clones here, not all; method: immunoSEQ multiplex PCR. This repertoire shows about 190,000 clones, approximately 91% found once; its top ten account for 0.99%. The specimen comprised peripheral blood, sampled on day 0 of AZD1222 vaccination. These receptors were collected from an adult in good health. CDR3s include the opening cysteine and the closing phenylalanine or tryptophan. The D gene is left open where the match is weak. Some rows have no size entry. The others give once, few or many, or a class for an expanded clone.

. few TRBJ1-6 TRBV9 CASSLGGEDSPLHF TGTGCCAGCAGCCTAGGCGGGGAGGATTCACCCCTCCACTTT
. . TRBJ1-6 TRBV18 CASSPKGADSPLHF TGTGCCAGCTCACCAAAAGGGGCTGACTCACCCCTCCACTTT
. . TRBJ2-1 TRBV27 CASSQRGGYNEQFF TGTGCCAGCAGTCAAAGGGGGGGCTACAATGAGCAGTTCTTC
. . TRBJ1-6 TRBV27 CASTTRDTQLPLHF TGTGCCAGCACGACTCGGGACACTCAGTTGCCCCTCCACTTT
TRBD1 . TRBJ1-1 TRBV18 CASSLTGTGNTEAFF TGTGCCAGCTCACTTACCGGGACAGGGAACACTGAAGCTTTCTTT
TRBD1 . TRBJ1-1 TRBV14 CASSQAQGIWDTEAFF TGTGCCAGCAGCCAAGCACAGGGGATTTGGGACACTGAAGCTTTCTTT
TRBD1 . TRBJ1-3 TRBV19 CASSRTGGVGNTIYF TGTGCCAGTAGTCGGACAGGGGGCGTTGGAAACACCATATATTTT
. once TRBJ2-1 TRBV2 CASSAPPDEFF TGTGCCAGCAGTGCCCCCCCGGATGAGTTCTTC
. once TRBJ2-5 TRBV7-5 CARSPWPGREETQYF TGTGCCAGAAGCCCGTGGCCAGGCCGGGAAGAGACCCAGTACTTC
. . TRBJ1-3 TRBV18 CASSLGAGIGSGNTIYF TGTGCCAGCTCACTGGGAGCAGGGATCGGCTCTGGAAACACCATATATTTT
. . TRBJ2-1 TRBV2 CASSEVASRNEQFF TGTGCCAGCAGTGAAGTCGCTAGTCGGAATGAGCAGTTCTTC
TRBD2 once TRBJ2-1 TRBV5-4 CASSLELAGNEQFF TGTGCCAGCAGCTTGGAGCTAGCGGGAAATGAGCAGTTCTTC
. . TRBJ1-2 TRBV7-9 CASSLARQGLDYGYTF TGTGCCAGCAGCTTAGCTCGGCAGGGCCTCGACTATGGCTACACCTTC
. . TRBJ1-1 TRBV20-1 CSARGPYEAFF TGCAGTGCTAGAGGTCCTTATGAAGCTTTCTTT
TRBD1 . TRBJ1-2 TRBV15 CATQGNYGYTF TGTGCCACACAGGGGAACTATGGCTACACCTTC
TRBD2 . TRBJ2-2 TRBV6-8 CASSTIAGGASCGELFF TGTGCCAGCAGTACCATAGCGGGGGGCGCTTCGTGCGGGGAGCTGTTTTTT
. . TRBJ2-1 TRBV24-1 CATSDPEQGDKYEQFF TGTGCCACCAGTGATCCGGAACAGGGAGATAAGTATGAGCAGTTCTTC
TRBD1 . TRBJ1-4 TRBV6-5 CASSSQDRSNYEKLFF TGTGCCAGCAGTTCCCAGGACAGGTCGAACTATGAAAAACTGTTTTTT
TRBD1 . TRBJ2-7 TRBV12-5 CASGIGQGGTGEQYF TGTGCTAGTGGTATTGGACAGGGAGGAACGGGGGAGCAGTACTTC
TRBD1 . TRBJ2-1 TRBV9 CASSPGQGGDNEQFF TGTGCCAGCAGCCCAGGACAGGGGGGGGACAATGAGCAGTTCTTC
. . TRBJ2-3 TRBV27 CASSSQGYTDTQYF TGTGCCAGCAGTTCCCAGGGTTACACAGATACGCAGTATTTT
TRBD2 . TRBJ2-3 TRBV7-2 CASSFSGARTDTQYF TGTGCCAGCAGCTTTAGCGGGGCCCGCACAGATACGCAGTATTTT
. . TRBJ1-1 TRBV19 CASSTNTEAFF TGTGCCAGTAGTACTAACACTGAAGCTTTCTTT
TRBD1 . TRBJ2-5 TRBV13 CASSTGQPGSQYF TGTGCCAGCAGTACGGGACAGCCAGGCTCCCAGTACTTC
. . TRBJ2-1 TRBV24-1 CATGSGAYNEQFF TGTGCCACCGGGAGTGGGGCCTACAATGAGCAGTTCTTC
. . TRBJ2-7 TRBV6-2/TRBV6-3 CASSKPSSHPYEQYF TGTGCCAGCAGTAAACCCTCCAGCCATCCCTACGAGCAGTACTTC
. . TRBJ2-7 TRBV28 CASSLNYEQYF TGTGCCAGCAGTCTGAACTACGAGCAGTACTTC
. few TRBJ1-4 TRBV5-1 CASSLAGSGGEKLFF TGCGCCAGCAGCTTGGCAGGGTCTGGTGGTGAAAAACTGTTTTTT
. . TRBJ2-3 TRBV28 CASNNRDHSGWGTDTQYF TGTGCCAGCAACAACCGGGACCACTCGGGGTGGGGCACAGATACGCAGTATTTT
. . TRBJ2-7 TRBV18 CASSPLQTAYEQYF TGTGCCAGCTCACCATTACAGACCGCCTACGAGCAGTACTTC
. once TRBJ2-5 TRBV7-9 CASSSTQQGEGHF TGTGCCAGCAGCTCAACCCAGCAGGGTGAGGGGCACTTC
. . TRBJ1-1 TRBV7-9 CASSLAGAAEAFF TGTGCCAGCAGCTTAGCGGGGGCGGCTGAAGCTTTCTTT
. . TRBJ2-7 TRBV7-9 CASSPGGGYLPSSYEQYF TGTGCCAGCAGCCCCGGAGGAGGGTATCTACCGAGCTCCTACGAGCAGTACTTC
TRBD2 . TRBJ2-7 TRBV28 CATTPWVRGGSYEQYF TGTGCCACCACCCCCTGGGTGCGGGGGGGCTCCTACGAGCAGTACTTC
. . TRBJ1-1 TRBV28 CASSSAMNTEAFF TGTGCCAGCAGTAGTGCCATGAACACTGAAGCTTTCTTT
. few TRBJ1-5 TRBV2 CASRAQKISNQPQHF TGTGCCAGCAGGGCACAGAAGATTAGCAATCAGCCCCAGCATTTT
TRBD1 . TRBJ2-5 TRBV9 CASSVAGQGARETQYF TGTGCCAGCAGCGTAGCCGGACAGGGGGCGAGGGAGACCCAGTACTTC
. . TRBJ1-6 TRBV6-4 CASSTAYNSPLHF TGTGCCAGCTCGACAGCCTATAATTCACCCCTCCACTTT
TRBD1 . TRBJ1-1 TRBV5-5 CASSPRGRVTEAFF TGTGCCAGCAGCCCCAGGGGGAGGGTCACTGAAGCTTTCTTT
TRBD2 . TRBJ2-7 TRBV9 CASSVAASGGAADYEQYF TGTGCCAGCAGCGTAGCTGCTAGCGGGGGGGCCGCGGACTACGAGCAGTACTTC
. . TRBJ2-1 TRBV2 CASSAAGRAWLVEQFF TGTGCCAGCAGTGCCGCGGGCCGGGCTTGGTTGGTTGAGCAGTTCTTC
TRBD2 . TRBJ2-1 TRBV7-6 CASSRTSGGINEQFF TGTGCCAGCAGCCGGACTAGCGGGGGGATTAATGAGCAGTTCTTC
. . TRBJ2-5 TRBV6-2/TRBV6-3 CASSYGQETQYF TGTGCCAGCAGTTACGGGCAAGAGACCCAGTACTTC
TRBD2 . TRBJ2-7 TRBV28 CASSLAVTSYEQYF TGTGCCAGCAGTCTAGCGGTAACCTCCTACGAGCAGTACTTC
. few TRBJ1-1 TRBV5-8 CASSHGDAGLGEAFF TGTGCCAGCAGCCACGGGGACGCGGGGCTGGGTGAAGCTTTCTTT
. . TRBJ2-4 TRBV5-1 CASSFPSSAKNIQYF TGCGCCAGCAGCTTCCCTAGCTCAGCCAAAAACATTCAGTACTTC